This passage covers 20 T cell receptor beta chains from one sample sequenced in a study of beta chain features in type 1 diabetes. Isolated RNA was reverse transcribed in full, so expressed TCRB transcripts were sequenced. This table comes from immunoSEQ multiplex PCR, and its TCRdb copy is limited to in-frame clones, with some not included. There are hundreds of thousands of clones in the sample; under 70% occur only once, and approximately 0.053% lies in the top ten. Sequences were obtained from naive CD4+ T cells from blood. The receptors were gathered from a man aged 25-45 years in good health.

The genes are TRBV7-9 and TRBJ1-1; unclear D gene. The CDR3 consists of 14 residues. In germline, CDR1 is SEHNR, CDR2 FQNEAQ (reference sequence). Trimming took 0 bases from V and 0 from J, leaving 5 bases between them. The CDR3 nucleotides are TGTGCCAGCAGCTTAGCCGGATTGAACACTGAAGCTTTCTTT. Its protein product is CASSLAGLNTEAFF.

The chain employs TRBV18 and TRBJ2-7; D not certain. The CDR3 is 13 amino acids. The germline CDR1 and CDR2 sequences are KGHSH and LQKENI. Between the trimmed V and J ends, which lost 6 bases and 3 bases, there was a span of 12 bases. CDR3 coding DNA: TGTGCCAGCTCGGCTAGTGGGGACTACGAGCAGTACTTC. Its protein product is CASSASGDYEQYF.

V usage is TRBV15 and J usage is TRBJ1-2, with D possibly TRBD1 on 5 matching bases. The germline V gene has CDR1 LNHNV and CDR2 YYDKDF (reference sequence). Trimming shortened V by 0 bases and J by 7 bases, and 12 bases separated the two germline ends. CDR3 size: 14 residues. In DNA, the CDR3 is TGTGCCACCAGCAGAGATCGGAGGGGCTCTGGCTACACCTTC. Translation: CATSRDRRGSGYTF.

The gene calls are TRBV9 and TRBJ2-3; no definite D call. The V end was cut by 3 bases, the J end by 0 bases, with 11 bases between. Germline V CDR1 and CDR2: SGDLS, YYNGEE. The CDR3 covers 15 residues. The CDR3 sequence is CASSDSWPSTDTQYF. As DNA, the CDR3 is TGTGCCAGCAGCGACAGCTGGCCAAGCACAGATACGCAGTATTTT. The whole variable domain, remainder taken from reference TRBV9 and TRBJ2-3, is DSGVTQTPKHLITATGQRVTLRCSPRSGDLSVYWYQQSLDQGLQFLIQYYNGEERAKGNILERFSAQQFPDLHSELNLSSLELGDSALYFCASSDSWPSTDTQYFGPGTRLTVL.

The chain employs TRBV2 and TRBJ1-4; possibly TRBD1 for D (6 bases). With 6 bases removed from V and 6 bases from J, the gap between germline ends came to 14 bases. In germline, CDR1 is SNHLY, CDR2 FYNNEI. The CDR3 runs to 14 residues. CDR3 residues: CASRADSSYEKLFF. In DNA, the CDR3 is TGTGCCAGCAGAGCGGACAGTTCCTATGAAAAACTGTTTTTT.

With regard to this clone: This CDR3 is also generated by other DNA sequences in the sample. The chain employs TRBV29-1 and TRBJ2-5; tentatively, D is TRBD2 (6 bases). The CDR3 is 12 residues long. Germline CDR1 and CDR2: SQVTM and ANQGSEA. Trimming removed 3 bases from V and 4 bases from J, with 9 bases in between. The CDR3 nucleotides are TGCAGCGTTGAGGGTAGCGGAGAGACCCAGTACTTC. The encoded protein is CSVEGSGETQYF.

This chain connects TRBV5-1 to TRBJ2-7, with TRBD1 as a possible D gene (5 bases). Looked up from germline, CDR1 is SGHRS and CDR2 is YFSETQ. This CDR3 region has 14 residues. V lost 0 bases and J 7 bases, leaving 14 bases between the germline ends. CDR3 nucleotide sequence: TGCGCCAGCAGCTTGGAAGGGGCTGGGGTGGAGCAGTACTTC. It yields the protein CASSLEGAGVEQYF.

This clone was counted a few times. The rearrangement uses TRBV7-2 and TRBJ1-5, with 9 bases fitting TRBD1. Per germline, CDR1 SGHTA and CDR2 FQGNSA. The trim removed 5 bases at V and 1 base at J, leaving 3 bases unmatched. The CDR3 length is 15 residues. DNA of the CDR3: TGTGCCAGCAGCGGACAGGGGATGAGCAATCAGCCCCAGCATTTT. Translating it yields CASSGQGMSNQPQHF.

The chain carries TRBV10-3 and TRBJ2-7; TRBD1 is a possible D gene (5 bases). From germline, CDR1 is ENHRY and CDR2 SYGVKD. This CDR3 comprises 12 residues. V lost 6 bases and J lost 3, with 9 bases in between. CDR3 sequence (DNA): TGTGCCATCAGCAGGGATTTCTACGAGCAGTACTTC. Translated: CAISRDFYEQYF.

The chain couples TRBV7-9 to TRBJ2-7, with a possible D match to TRBD1 (5 bases). The CDR3 runs 15 residues. V shed 5 bases and J shed 6 bases, with 20 bases lying between them. Germline V gene lookup returns CDR1 SEHNR and CDR2 FQNEAQ (reference sequence). The CDR3 spells CASSPLGDRDLEQYF. In DNA form, the CDR3 reads TGTGCCAGCAGCCCACTCGGTGACAGAGACCTCGAGCAGTACTTC.

V is TRBV4-2 and J is TRBJ2-1; 8 nucleotides line up with TRBD1. Per the germline V gene, CDR1 is LGHNA and CDR2 is YNFKEQ. The CDR3 loop spans 15 amino acids. Germline trimming cut 4 bases from V and 9 bases from J; bases unmatched to any gene: 11. CDR3 residues: CASSLLTGVGGEQFF. For the CDR3, the DNA is TGTGCCAGCAGCCTCCTGACAGGGGTGGGAGGTGAGCAGTTCTTC.

About this clone itself: This specimen includes other DNA sequences encoding the same CDR3. The chain combines TRBV7-2 with TRBJ2-1, with a tentative D call TRBD2 (6 bases). The CDR3 runs 13 residues. V lost 1 base and J 7 bases, leaving 8 bases between the germline ends. CDR1 and CDR2 (germline): SGHTA, FQGNSA. In nucleotides, the CDR3 is TGTGCCAGCAGCTTAGGGCTAGCGAATGAGCAGTTCTTC. Translating gives CASSLGLANEQFF.

The chain has TRBV7-2 and TRBJ1-1, with 7 nucleotides matching TRBD1. The CDR3 contains 14 residues. Trimming took 10 bases from V and 1 from J; bases not matched to a gene: 9. Germline V gene sequence: CDR1 SGHTA, CDR2 FQGNSA. This chain's CDR3 is CATRAGQANTEAFF. Here the CDR3 DNA reads TGTGCCACCCGGGCAGGACAGGCGAACACTGAAGCTTTCTTT.

V usage is TRBV29-1 and J usage is TRBJ2-5, with 10 bases lining up with TRBD2. V lost 8 bases, J lost 2 bases, and 5 bases stayed unmatched. The CDR3 runs to 13 residues. Per germline, CDR1 SQVTM and CDR2 ANQGSEA. DNA for the CDR3: TGCAGCACTAGCGGGGAGATACAAGAGACCCAGTACTTC. Protein sequence: CSTSGEIQETQYF.

The genes are TRBV29-1 and TRBJ2-7; 7 bases agree with TRBD1. V lost 5 bases to trimming and J lost 6 bases; unmatched junction nucleotides: 16. In germline, CDR1 is SQVTM, CDR2 ANQGSEA. The CDR3 extends over 15 amino acids. CDR3 bases: TGCAGCGTTTCTAAGGGGGCACCCAACACTGCCGAGCAGTACTTC. It yields the protein CSVSKGAPNTAEQYF.

The V gene is TRBV5-6, the J gene TRBJ2-7, with a tentative D call TRBD2 (7 bases). Deletions cut 3 bases from V and 3 bases from J, with 19 bases between. CDR1 is SGHDT and CDR2 is YYEEEE in the germline V gene. This CDR3 spans 16 amino acids. CDR3 in DNA: TGTGCCAGCAGCTCCGGTGGACTAGACAGGATCTACGAGCAGTACTTC. It translates to CASSSGGLDRIYEQYF.

The chain has TRBV2 and TRBJ2-2; no clear D gene. Per germline, CDR1 SNHLY and CDR2 FYNNEI. CDR3 size: 13 residues. V was cut by 6 bases and J by 3 bases, with 8 bases left in between. This CDR3 reads CASSLDHTGELFF. DNA for the CDR3: TGTGCCAGCAGCCTGGACCACACCGGGGAGCTGTTTTTT.

The rearrangement links TRBV20-1 to TRBJ2-1; D gene uncertain. The germline gives CDR1 DFQATT, CDR2 SNEGSKA (reference sequence). The V gene lost 3 bases and the J gene lost 5 bases, with 5 bases spanning the gap. The CDR3 loop spans 11 amino acids. CDR3 residues: CSARFNNEQFF. Here the CDR3 DNA reads TGCAGTGCTAGGTTCAACAATGAGCAGTTCTTC.

This clone was found once. Other DNA sequences within the sample encode an identical CDR3. CDR3 bases: TGTGCCAGCAGCTTCGGCTCAGGCTCCGGGGAGCTGTTTTTT. Its translation: CASSFGSGSGELFF. The V call is TRBV7-2, the J call TRBJ2-2; D remains unclear. Germline lookup yields CDR1 SGHTA and CDR2 FQGNSA. V was pared by 3 bases and J by 6 bases, with 11 bases between. CDR3 length: 14 residues.

Comments on this clone: The sample holds other DNA sequences that translate to the same CDR3. The chain is built from TRBV25-1 and TRBJ2-3; TRBD2 might be the D (5 bases). The germline gives CDR1 MGHDK, CDR2 SYGVNS. The CDR3 length is 14 residues. V was pared by 2 bases and J by 1 base, with 7 bases between. The CDR3 here is CASSERTGTDTQYF. The CDR3 coding sequence is TGTGCCAGCAGTGAACGGACTGGCACAGATACGCAGTATTTT.